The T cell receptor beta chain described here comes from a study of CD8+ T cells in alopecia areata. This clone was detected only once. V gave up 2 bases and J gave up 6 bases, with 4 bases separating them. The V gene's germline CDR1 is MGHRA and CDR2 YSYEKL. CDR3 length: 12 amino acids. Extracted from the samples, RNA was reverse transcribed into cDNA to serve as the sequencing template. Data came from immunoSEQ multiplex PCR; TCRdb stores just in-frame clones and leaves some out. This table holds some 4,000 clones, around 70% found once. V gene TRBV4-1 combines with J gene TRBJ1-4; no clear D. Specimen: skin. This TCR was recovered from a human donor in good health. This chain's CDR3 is CASSQIDEKLFF. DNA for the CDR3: TGCGCCAGCAGCCAAATTGATGAAAAACTGTTTTTT.